This T cell receptor beta chain was found in a study of blood T cell repertoires in COVID-19. The wider study: Sample material is recorded as cDNA or gDNA derived from T cells, B-cell-depleted T cells, or PBMCs.

As handled by the study authors: Using reference gene primer amplification, nucleated cell counts were estimated. Here immunoSEQ multiplex PCR was the method, and the copy in TCRdb shows in-frame clones only, minus some. V and J calls and clone size are those listed in that table; D and trimming were worked out from the DNA. The repertoire holds some 110,000 clones, with 90% as singletons. V trimming: 0 bases; J trimming: 6 bases; junction bases outside the gene matches: 6. Germline V gene sequence: CDR1 SGHRS, CDR2 YFSETQ. This CDR3 contains 16 residues. Sequencing was done on a sample of peripheral blood. This receptor was identified in a human donor with active COVID-19. The donor label of this sample is uncertain. This chain connects TRBV5-1 to TRBJ2-3; 11 bases agree with TRBD2. Here the CDR3 reads CASSLVASGGLDTQYF. CDR3 coding DNA: TGCGCCAGCAGCTTGGTAGCTAGCGGGGGGCTTGATACGCAGTATTTT.